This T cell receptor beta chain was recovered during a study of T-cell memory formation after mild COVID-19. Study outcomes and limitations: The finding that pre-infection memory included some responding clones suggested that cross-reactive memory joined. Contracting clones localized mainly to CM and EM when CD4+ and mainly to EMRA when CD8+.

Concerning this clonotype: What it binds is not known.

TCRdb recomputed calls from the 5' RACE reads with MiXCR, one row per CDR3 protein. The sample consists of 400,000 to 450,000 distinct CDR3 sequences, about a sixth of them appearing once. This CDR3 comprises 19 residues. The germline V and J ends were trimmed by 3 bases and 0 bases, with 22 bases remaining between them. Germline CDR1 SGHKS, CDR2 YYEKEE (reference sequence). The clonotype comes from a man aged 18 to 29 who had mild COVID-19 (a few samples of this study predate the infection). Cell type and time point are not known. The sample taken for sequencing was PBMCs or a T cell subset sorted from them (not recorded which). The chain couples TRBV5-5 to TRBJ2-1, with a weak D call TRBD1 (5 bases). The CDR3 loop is CASSWGQVRSVSSYNEQFF. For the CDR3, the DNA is TGTGCCAGCAGCTGGGGCCAGGTGAGGTCGGTTAGCTCCTACAATGAGCAGTTCTTC.